Sequencing of this TCR beta chain was carried out in a study of blood T cells in healthy people across ages. Study results and limitations: CMV status of donors was not determined, possibly confounding expanded clonotype changes. Roughly linear declines in TCR beta diversity per million T cells occurred with age. PBMCs went unsorted, and a conclusive naive versus antigen-experienced comparison was therefore prevented.

A sample-barcoded 5' primer and a J-beta primer mix were used in a second PCR of about 7 to 12 cycles. Each of the cDNA molecules was tagged by a template-switch adaptor with 12 random nucleotides. TCRdb re-called the 5' RACE reads with MiXCR, one entry per CDR3 protein. The table records about 720,000 distinct CDR3 sequences, roughly 20% of them present only once. Germline CDR1 is MNHEY and CDR2 is SMNVEV (reference sequence). This CDR3 region has 14 residues. In this sample, this clonotype turned up a few times. Antigen: not known. The receptor's source is a man aged 65 to 85 in good health. Material for sequencing was blood. The chain uses TRBV27 and TRBJ2-1, with D unclear. The closer fit of TRBJ2-7 to the DNA end suggests the J call may be wrong. This chain's CDR3 is CASRFDETSYEQYF. The CDR3, as DNA: TGTGCCAGCAGATTTGACGAAACCTCCTACGAGCAGTACTTC.